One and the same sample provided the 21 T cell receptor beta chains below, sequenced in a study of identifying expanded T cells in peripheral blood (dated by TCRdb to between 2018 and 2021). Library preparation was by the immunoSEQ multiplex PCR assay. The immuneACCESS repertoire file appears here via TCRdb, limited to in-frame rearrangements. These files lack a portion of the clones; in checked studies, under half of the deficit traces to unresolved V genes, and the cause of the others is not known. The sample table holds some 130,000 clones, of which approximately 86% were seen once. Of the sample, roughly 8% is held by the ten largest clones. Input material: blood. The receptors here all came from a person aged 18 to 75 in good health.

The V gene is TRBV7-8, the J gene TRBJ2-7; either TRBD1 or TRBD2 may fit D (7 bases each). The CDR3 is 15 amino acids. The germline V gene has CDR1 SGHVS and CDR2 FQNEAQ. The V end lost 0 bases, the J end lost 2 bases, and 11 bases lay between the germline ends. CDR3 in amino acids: CASSLAGRGPYEQYF. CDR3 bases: TGTGCCAGCAGCTTAGCTGGGAGGGGGCCCTACGAGCAGTACTTC.

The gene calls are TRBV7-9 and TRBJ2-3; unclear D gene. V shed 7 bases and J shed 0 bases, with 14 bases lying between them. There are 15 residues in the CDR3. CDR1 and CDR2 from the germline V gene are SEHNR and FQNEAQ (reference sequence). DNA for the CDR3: TGTGCCAGCACCCCCCTTTCCCATAGCACAGATACGCAGTATTTT. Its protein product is CASTPLSHSTDTQYF. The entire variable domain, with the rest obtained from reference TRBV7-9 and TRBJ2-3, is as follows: DTGVSQNPRHKITKRGQNVTFRCDPISEHNRLYWYRQTLGQGPEFLTYFQNEAQLEKSRLLSDRFSAERPKGSFSTLEIQRTEQGDSAMYLCASTPLSHSTDTQYFGPGTRLTVL.

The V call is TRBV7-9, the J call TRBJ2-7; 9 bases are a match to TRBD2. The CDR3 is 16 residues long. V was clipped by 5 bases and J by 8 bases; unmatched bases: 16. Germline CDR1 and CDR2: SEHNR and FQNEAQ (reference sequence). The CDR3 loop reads CASSPASSGTAGKQYF. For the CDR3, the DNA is TGTGCCAGCAGCCCCGCCTCTAGCGGGACTGCTGGCAAGCAGTACTTC.

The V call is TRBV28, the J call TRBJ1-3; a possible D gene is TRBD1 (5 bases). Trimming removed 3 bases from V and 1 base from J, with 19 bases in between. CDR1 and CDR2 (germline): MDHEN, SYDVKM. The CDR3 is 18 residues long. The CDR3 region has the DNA TGTGCCAGCAGTTTGGTCACGGCCCAGGGACCTTCTGGAAACACCATATATTTT. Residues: CASSLVTAQGPSGNTIYF.

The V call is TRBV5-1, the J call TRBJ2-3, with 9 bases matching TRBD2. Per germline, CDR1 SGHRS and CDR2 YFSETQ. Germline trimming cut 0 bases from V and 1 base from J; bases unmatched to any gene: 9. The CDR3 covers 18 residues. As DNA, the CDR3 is TGCGCCAGCAGCTTGGCCCCTTCTAGCGGGAAAGGCACAGATACGCAGTATTTT. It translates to CASSLAPSSGKGTDTQYF. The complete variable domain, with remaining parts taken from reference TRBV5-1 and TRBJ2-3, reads KAGVTQTPRYLIKTRGQQVTLSCSPISGHRSVSWYQQTPGQGLQFLFEYFSETQRNKGNFPGRFSGRQFSNSRSEMNVSTLELGDSALYLCASSLAPSSGKGTDTQYFGPGTRLTVL.

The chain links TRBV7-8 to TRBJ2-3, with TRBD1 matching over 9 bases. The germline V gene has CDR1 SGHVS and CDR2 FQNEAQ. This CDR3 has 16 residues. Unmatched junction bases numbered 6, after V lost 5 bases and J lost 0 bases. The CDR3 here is CASSGGQGTSTDTQYF. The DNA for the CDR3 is TGTGCCAGCAGCGGGGGACAGGGTACTAGCACAGATACGCAGTATTTT.

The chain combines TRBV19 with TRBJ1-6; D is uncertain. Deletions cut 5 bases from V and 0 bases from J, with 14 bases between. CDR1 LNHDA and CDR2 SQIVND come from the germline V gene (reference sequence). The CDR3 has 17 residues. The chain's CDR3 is CASSDPGRSSYNSPLHF. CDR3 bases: TGTGCCAGTAGTGATCCGGGTCGGAGCTCCTATAATTCACCCCTCCACTTT.

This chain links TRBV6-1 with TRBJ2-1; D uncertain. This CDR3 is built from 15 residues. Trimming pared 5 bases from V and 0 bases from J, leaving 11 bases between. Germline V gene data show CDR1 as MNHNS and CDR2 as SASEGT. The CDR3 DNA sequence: TGTGCCAGCAGTCCGGTCGCTCCCTCCTACAATGAGCAGTTCTTC. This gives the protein CASSPVAPSYNEQFF.

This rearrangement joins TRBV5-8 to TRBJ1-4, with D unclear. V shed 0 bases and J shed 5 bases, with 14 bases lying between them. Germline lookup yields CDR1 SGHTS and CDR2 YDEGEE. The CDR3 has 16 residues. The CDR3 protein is CASSLGRASSNEKLFF. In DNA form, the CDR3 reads TGTGCCAGCAGCTTGGGCCGGGCAAGCAGCAATGAAAAACTGTTTTTT.

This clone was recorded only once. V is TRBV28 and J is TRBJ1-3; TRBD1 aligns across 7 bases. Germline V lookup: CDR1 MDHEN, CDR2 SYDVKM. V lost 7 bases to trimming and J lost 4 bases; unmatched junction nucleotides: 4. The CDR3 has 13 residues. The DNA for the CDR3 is TGTGCCAGCACGACAGGGAGAGGAAACACCATATATTTT. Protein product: CASTTGRGNTIYF.

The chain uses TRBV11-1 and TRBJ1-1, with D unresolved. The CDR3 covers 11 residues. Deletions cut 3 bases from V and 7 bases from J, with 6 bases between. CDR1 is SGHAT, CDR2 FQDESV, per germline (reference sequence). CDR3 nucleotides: TGTGCCAGCAGCTTGAGAGGTGAAGCTTTCTTT. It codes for CASSLRGEAFF.

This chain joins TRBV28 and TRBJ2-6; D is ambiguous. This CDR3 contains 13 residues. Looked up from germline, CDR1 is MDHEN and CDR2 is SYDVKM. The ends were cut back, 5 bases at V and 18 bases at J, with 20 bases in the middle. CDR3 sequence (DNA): TGTGCCAGCAGTGGACCCCGACGGGCGGATTGGACTTTC. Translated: CASSGPRRADWTF.

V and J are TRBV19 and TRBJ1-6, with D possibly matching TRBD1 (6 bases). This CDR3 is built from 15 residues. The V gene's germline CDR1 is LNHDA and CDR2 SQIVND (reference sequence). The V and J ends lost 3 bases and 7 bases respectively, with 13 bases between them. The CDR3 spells CASSIPGARNSPLHF. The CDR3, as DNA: TGTGCCAGTAGTATCCCAGGGGCGCGAAATTCACCCCTCCACTTT.

The CDR3 DNA reads TGTGCCAGCAGCCAAGAGGGGGCTAGCGGGATTTACAATGAGCAGTTCTTC. Its protein is CASSQEGASGIYNEQFF. This chain links TRBV14 with TRBJ2-1, with 9 bases matching TRBD2. The CDR3 length is 17 residues. With V trimmed by 0 bases and J by 4 bases, 7 bases remained unmatched. Germline V gene sequence: CDR1 SGHDN, CDR2 FVKESK.

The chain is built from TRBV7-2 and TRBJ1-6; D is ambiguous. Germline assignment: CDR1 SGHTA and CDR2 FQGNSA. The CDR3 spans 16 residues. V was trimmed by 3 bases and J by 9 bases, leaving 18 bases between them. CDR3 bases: TGTGCCAGCAGCTTCAGCACAGTAATTCCTGGTTCACCCCTCCACTTT. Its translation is CASSFSTVIPGSPLHF.

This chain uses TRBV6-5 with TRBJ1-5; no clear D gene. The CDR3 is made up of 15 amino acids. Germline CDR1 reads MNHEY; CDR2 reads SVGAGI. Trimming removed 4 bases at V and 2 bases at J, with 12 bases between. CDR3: CASSSPREGNQPQHF. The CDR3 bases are TGTGCCAGCAGTTCTCCGAGGGAGGGCAATCAGCCCCAGCATTTT.

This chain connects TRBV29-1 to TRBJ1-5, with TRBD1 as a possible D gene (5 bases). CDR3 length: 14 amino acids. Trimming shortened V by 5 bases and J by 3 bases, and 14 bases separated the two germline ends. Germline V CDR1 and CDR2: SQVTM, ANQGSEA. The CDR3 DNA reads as TGCAGCGTTAAGCCAGGAGGGACCAATCAGCCCCAGCATTTT. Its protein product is CSVKPGGTNQPQHF. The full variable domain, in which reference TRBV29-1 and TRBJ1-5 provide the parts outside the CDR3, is SAVISQKPSRDICQRGTSLTIQCQVDSQVTMMFWYRQQPGQSLTLIATANQGSEATYESGFVIDKFPISRPNLTFSTLTVSNMSPEDSSIYLCSVKPGGTNQPQHFGDGTRLSIL.

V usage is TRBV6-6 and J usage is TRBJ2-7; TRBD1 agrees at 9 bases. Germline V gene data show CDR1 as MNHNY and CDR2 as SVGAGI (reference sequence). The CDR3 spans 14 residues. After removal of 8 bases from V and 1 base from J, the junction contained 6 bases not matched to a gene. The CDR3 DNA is TGTGCCAGCTCGACAGGGGGGAAGTCCTACGAGCAGTACTTC. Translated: CASSTGGKSYEQYF.

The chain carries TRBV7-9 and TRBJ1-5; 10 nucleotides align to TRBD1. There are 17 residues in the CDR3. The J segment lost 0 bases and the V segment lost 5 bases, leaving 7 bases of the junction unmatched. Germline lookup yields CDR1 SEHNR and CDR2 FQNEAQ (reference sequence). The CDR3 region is CASSTGTGDYSNQPQHF. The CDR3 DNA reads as TGTGCCAGCAGCACTGGGACAGGGGATTATAGCAATCAGCCCCAGCATTTT.

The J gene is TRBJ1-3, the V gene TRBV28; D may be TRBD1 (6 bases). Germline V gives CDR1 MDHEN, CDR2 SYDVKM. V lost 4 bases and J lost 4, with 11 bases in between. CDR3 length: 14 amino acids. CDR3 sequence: CASSSQGLGNTIYF. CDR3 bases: TGTGCCAGCAGTTCTCAGGGGTTAGGAAACACCATATATTTT.

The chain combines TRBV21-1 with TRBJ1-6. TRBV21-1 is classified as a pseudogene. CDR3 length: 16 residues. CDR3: CAAAGRGLYGNSPLHF. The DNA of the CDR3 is TGTGCGGCAGCTGGGAGGGGGCTATATGGTAATTCACCCCTCCACTTT.